The clone carrying this TCR beta chain was seen at least ten times. What it recognizes is unknown. The sample comes from a study of human T cells and chemical hapten exposure. Study context: Sensitization was performed using 2% DPC on an approximately 2 cm by approximately 2 cm upper inner arm skin site.

Time point reported: patch test 3, about 24 weeks after DPC sensitization. Treatment: therapeutic diphenylcyclopropenone sensitization with weekly scalp DPC. Patch tests were applied only after blood draws. TCRdb recomputed calls from the RACE reads with MiXCR, one row per CDR3 protein. Counted here are approximately 32,000 distinct CDR3 sequences, approximately 6% occurring once; the ten biggest clones make up 5.6%. V was shortened by 2 bases and J by 5 bases, with 12 bases between the two germline ends. The CDR3 extends over 14 amino acids. Per the germline V gene, CDR1 is MNHEY and CDR2 is SMNVEV (reference sequence). Whole-study results and caveats: TCRs at a frequency above 1 in 1000 stayed unchanged with DPC sensitization. Having alopecia, the donors may differ immunologically from healthy people.

The sequence was obtained from a man aged 25 to 40 with alopecia areata. Some clones in this sample may be carry-over from other donors' samples. The sequencing here drew on whole blood, taken in connection with sensitization to the hapten diphenylcyclopropenone (DPC). The genes are TRBV27 and TRBJ2-5; D perhaps matches TRBD2 (5 bases). CDR3 loop: CASSLRAGKETQYF. CDR3 DNA: TGTGCCAGCAGTTTAAGGGCCGGGAAGGAGACCCAGTACTTC.